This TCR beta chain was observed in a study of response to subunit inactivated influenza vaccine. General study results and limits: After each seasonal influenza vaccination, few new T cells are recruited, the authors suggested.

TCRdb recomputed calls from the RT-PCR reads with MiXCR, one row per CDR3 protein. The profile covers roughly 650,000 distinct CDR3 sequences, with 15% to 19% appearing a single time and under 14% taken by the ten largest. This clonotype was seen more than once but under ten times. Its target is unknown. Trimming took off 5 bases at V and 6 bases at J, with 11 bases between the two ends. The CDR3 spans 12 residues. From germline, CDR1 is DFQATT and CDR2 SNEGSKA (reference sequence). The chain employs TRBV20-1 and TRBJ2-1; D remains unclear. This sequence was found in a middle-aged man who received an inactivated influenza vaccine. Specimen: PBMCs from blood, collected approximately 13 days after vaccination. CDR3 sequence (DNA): TGCAGTGCTCCCGACACCTTCAATGAGCAGTTCTTC. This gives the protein CSAPDTFNEQFF.